The subject of this entry is one T cell receptor (beta chain). The entry originates in a study of blood T cells in healthy people across ages. V was cut by 5 bases and J by 6 bases, with 20 bases left in between. The CDR3 extends over 16 amino acids. Looked up from germline, CDR1 is SGHTA and CDR2 is FQGNSA. A second about 6 to 12 cycle PCR used barcoded and J-beta primers. TCRdb processed the 5' RACE reads anew with MiXCR; each CDR3 protein has one entry. The table records roughly 1,800,000 distinct CDR3 sequences, 49% of them present only once. The V call is TRBV7-2, the J call TRBJ2-1; the D call may be TRBD1 or TRBD2 (6 bases each). The sequenced sample consisted of blood. The sequence came from a middle-aged woman in good health. The CDR3 DNA reads TGTGCCAGCAGCCCTGGGACTTACCCCAGGGGCAATGAGCAGTTCTTC. As protein: CASSPGTYPRGNEQFF.